This TCR beta chain was recorded in a study of T cells after yellow fever vaccination. The V gene end was trimmed by 7 bases and the J gene end by 1 base; junction bases not matched to a gene: 2. CDR3 size: 14 residues. Germline V gene sequence: CDR1 SNHLY, CDR2 FYNNEI. Study observations and caveats: Post-booster reappearance was seen for most primary-vaccination clones (96% CD4, 85% to 90% CD8). Though it reached lower strength, the secondary response hit its peak faster, day 5 versus 15.

This clonotype was seen a few times. The antigen is unknown. UMIs were added to TCR cDNA along with a universal primer site when it was made by 5'RACE template switching. Using its own MiXCR run on the 5' RACE reads, TCRdb lists one record per CDR3 protein. The sample lists 550,000 to 750,000 distinct CDR3 sequences, approximately 12% seen once, with 11% to 15% in the top ten. The clonotype comes from a young man who received the YFV17D yellow fever vaccine. The source material was PBMCs, sampled on the day of the yellow fever booster vaccination. The chain recombines TRBV2 with TRBJ2-3; 10 bases match TRBD2. CDR3: CASNLAGGTDTQYF. The CDR3 DNA reads as TGTGCCAGCAACCTAGCGGGGGGCACAGATACGCAGTATTTT.